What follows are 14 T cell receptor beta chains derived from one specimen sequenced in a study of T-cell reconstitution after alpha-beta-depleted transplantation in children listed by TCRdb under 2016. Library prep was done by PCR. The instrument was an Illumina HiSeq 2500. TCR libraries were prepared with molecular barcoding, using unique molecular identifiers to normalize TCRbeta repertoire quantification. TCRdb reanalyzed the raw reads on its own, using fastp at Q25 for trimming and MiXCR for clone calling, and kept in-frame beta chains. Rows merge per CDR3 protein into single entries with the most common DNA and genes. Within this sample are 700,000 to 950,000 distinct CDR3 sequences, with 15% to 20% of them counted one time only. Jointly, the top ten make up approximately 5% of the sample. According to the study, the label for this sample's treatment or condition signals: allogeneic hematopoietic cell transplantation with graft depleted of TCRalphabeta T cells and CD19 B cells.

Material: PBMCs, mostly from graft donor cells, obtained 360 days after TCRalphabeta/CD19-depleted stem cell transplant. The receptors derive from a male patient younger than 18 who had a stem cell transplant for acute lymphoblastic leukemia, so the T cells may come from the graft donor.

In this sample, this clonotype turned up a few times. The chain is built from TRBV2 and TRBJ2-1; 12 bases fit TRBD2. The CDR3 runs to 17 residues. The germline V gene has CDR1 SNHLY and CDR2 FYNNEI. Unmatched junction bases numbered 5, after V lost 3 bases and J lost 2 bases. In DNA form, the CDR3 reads TGTGCCAGCAGTGATGGCCTAGCGGGAGGGCCCTACAATGAGCAGTTCTTC. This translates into CASSDGLAGGPYNEQFF.

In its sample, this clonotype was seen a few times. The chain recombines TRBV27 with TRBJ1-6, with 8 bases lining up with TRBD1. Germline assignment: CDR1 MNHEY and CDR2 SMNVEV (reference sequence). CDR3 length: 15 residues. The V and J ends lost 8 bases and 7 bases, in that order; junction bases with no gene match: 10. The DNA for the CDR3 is TGTGCCAGCGGCGGACAGGGTCTAGTCAATTCACCCCTCCACTTT. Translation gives CASGGQGLVNSPLHF.

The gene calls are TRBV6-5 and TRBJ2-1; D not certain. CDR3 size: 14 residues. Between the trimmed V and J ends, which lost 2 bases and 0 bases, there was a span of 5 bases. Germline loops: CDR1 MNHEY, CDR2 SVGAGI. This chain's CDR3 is CASSYRTSYNEQFF. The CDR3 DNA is TGTGCCAGCAGTTACCGAACCTCCTACAATGAGCAGTTCTTC.

The DNA for the CDR3 is TGTGCCAGCAGCGTAGGTTATTCACCCCTCCACTTT. Protein product: CASSVGYSPLHF. This chain connects TRBV9 to TRBJ1-6; D is unclear. Germline CDR1 is SGDLS and CDR2 is YYNGEE. CDR3 length: 12 amino acids. The V end lost 0 bases, the J end lost 8 bases, and 3 bases lay between the germline ends.

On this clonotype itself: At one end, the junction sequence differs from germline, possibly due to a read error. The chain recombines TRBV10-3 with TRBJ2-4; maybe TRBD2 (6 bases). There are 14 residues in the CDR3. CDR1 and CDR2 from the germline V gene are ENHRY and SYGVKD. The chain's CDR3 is CTISEEGIQNIQYF. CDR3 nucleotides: TGTACCATCAGTGAGGAGGGTATCCAAAACATTCAGTACTTC.

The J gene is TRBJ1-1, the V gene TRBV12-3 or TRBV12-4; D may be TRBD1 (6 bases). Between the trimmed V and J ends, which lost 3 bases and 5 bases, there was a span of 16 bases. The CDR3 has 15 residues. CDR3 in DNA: TGTGCCAGCAGTTTTTGGGGGGCCGCCGTGACTGAAGCTTTCTTT. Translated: CASSFWGAAVTEAFF.

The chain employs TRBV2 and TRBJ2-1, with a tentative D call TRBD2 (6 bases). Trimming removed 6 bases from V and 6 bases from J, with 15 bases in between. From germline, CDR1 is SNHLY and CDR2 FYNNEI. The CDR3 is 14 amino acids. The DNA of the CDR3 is TGTGCCAGCAGGGAGGGCTTGCGGTCCAATGAGCAGTTCTTC. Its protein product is CASREGLRSNEQFF.

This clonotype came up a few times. CDR3 region: CSVDGARTNTGELFF. The CDR3 DNA follows: TGCAGCGTTGACGGGGCAAGGACGAACACCGGGGAGCTGTTTTTT. The chain couples TRBV29-1 to TRBJ2-2; D may match TRBD1 or TRBD2 (5 bases each). V gave up 3 bases and J gave up 0 bases, with 11 bases separating them. CDR1 is SQVTM and CDR2 is ANQGSEA in the germline V gene. The CDR3 contains 15 residues.

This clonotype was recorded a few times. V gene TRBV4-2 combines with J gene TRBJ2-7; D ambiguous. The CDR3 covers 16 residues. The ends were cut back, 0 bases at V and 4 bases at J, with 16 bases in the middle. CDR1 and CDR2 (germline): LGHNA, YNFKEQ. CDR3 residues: CASSQEARVVLYEQYF. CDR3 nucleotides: TGTGCCAGCAGCCAAGAAGCACGGGTCGTTCTATACGAGCAGTACTTC.

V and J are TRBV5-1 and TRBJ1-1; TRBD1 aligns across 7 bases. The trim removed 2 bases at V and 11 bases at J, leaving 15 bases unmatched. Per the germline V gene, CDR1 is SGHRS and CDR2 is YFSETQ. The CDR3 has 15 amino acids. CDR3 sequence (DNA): TGCGCCAGCAGCTTCGGACCGCGGGACAGCGGTACGGCTTTCTTT. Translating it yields CASSFGPRDSGTAFF.

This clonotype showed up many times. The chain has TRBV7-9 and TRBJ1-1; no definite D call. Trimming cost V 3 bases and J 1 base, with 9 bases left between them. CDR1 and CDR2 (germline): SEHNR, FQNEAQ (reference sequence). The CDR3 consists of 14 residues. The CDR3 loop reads CASSLEGSNTEAFF. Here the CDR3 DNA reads TGTGCCAGCAGCTTGGAAGGGTCGAACACTGAAGCTTTCTTT.

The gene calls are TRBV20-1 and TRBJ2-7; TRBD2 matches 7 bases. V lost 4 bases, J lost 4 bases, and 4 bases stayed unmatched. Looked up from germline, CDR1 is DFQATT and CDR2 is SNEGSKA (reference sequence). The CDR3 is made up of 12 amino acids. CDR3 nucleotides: TGCAGTGCTAAGAAGCGGGAATACGAGCAGTACTTC. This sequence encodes CSAKKREYEQYF.

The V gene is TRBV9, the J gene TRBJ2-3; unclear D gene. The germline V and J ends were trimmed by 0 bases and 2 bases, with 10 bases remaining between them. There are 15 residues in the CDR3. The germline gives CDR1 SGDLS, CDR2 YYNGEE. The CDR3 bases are TGTGCCAGCAGCGTAGACGGCAGGCCCACAGATACGCAGTATTTT. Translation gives CASSVDGRPTDTQYF.

CDR3 residues: CASSRGVEQYF. CDR3 nucleotide sequence: TGTGCCAGCAGCCGTGGGGTCGAGCAGTACTTC. The chain couples TRBV3-1 to TRBJ2-7; D gene uncertain. This CDR3 is 11 amino acids long. The V end was cut by 4 bases, the J end by 6 bases, with 7 bases between. Germline V gene sequence: CDR1 LGHDT, CDR2 YNNKEL (reference sequence).